This record looks at one TCR beta chain sequence and its context. This entry belongs to a study of blood T cell repertoires in COVID-19. Study in general: Donors in the United States, Italy and Spain gave samples during acute or convalescent COVID-19. Sources were T cells, B-cell-depleted T cells, or PBMCs; the material itself was cDNA or gDNA.

Clinical history as reported by participants underpinned cohort assignment. CDR3 size: 12 residues. V was trimmed by 1 base and J by 5 bases, leaving 6 bases between them. Germline CDR1 is LGHDT and CDR2 is YNNKEL (reference sequence). TCRdb's table, derived via immunoSEQ multiplex PCR, lists solely in-frame clones and lacks some. Of roughly 250,000 clones in the sample, approximately 90% were seen once. The V gene is TRBV3-1 (or the pseudogene TRBV3-2), the J gene TRBJ2-7; TRBD2 is a possible D gene (5 bases). The receptor was derived from a woman aged 40 to 49 with acute COVID-19. Input material: PBMCs or T cells enriched from blood (not recorded which). The CDR3 DNA sequence: TGTGCCAGCAGCCAAGCGGGGAACGAGCAGTACTTC. Translated: CASSQAGNEQYF.